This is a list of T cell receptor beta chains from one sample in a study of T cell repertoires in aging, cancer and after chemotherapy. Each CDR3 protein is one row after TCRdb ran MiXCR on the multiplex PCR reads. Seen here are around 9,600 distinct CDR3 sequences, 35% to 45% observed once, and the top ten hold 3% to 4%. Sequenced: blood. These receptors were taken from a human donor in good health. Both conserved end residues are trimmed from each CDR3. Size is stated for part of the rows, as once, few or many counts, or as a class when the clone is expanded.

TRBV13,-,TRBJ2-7,ASSLPGGEQY
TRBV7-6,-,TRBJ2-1,ASSGIGTSPPF
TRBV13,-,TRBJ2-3,ASSPGLLTDTQY
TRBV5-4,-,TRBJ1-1,ASSLGQGLQNTEAF
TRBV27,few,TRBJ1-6,AIRKGSYNSPLH
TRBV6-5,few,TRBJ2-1,ASRSVGHEQF
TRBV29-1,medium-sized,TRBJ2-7,SVEDGY
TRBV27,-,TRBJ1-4,ASSLWGDRLPPNEKLF
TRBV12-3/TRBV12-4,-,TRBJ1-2,ASSLGGAYGYT
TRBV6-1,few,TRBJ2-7,ASSSVSSYEQY
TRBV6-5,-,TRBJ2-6,ASRSRAAGANVLT
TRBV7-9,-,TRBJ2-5,ASSGTSGFLETQY
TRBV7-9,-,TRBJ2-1,ASSLETGGDEQF
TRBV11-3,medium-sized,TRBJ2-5,ASSPSQFPETQY
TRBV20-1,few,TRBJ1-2,SARDTTGANYGYT
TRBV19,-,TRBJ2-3,ASSLREADTQY
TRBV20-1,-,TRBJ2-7,SAPTGFSYEQY
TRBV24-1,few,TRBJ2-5,ATSDSREGSETQY